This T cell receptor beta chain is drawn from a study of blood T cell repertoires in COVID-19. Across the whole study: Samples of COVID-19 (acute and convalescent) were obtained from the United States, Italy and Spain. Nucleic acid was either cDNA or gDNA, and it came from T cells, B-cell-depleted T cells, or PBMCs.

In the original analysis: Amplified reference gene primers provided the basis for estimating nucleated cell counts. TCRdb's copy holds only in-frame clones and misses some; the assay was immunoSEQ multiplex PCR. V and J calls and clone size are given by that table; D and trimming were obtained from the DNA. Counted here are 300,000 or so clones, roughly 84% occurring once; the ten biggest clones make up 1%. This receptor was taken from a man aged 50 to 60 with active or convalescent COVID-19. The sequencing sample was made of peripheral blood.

CDR3 DNA sequence: TGTGCCAGCAGCTTAGCAGCGACAGCTGGAAACACCATATATTTT. Its translation is CASSLAATAGNTIYF. This chain connects TRBV7-8 to TRBJ1-3, with D tentatively TRBD1 (5 bases). V was trimmed by 0 bases and J by 2 bases, leaving 8 bases between them. The CDR3 spans 15 residues. The V gene's germline CDR1 is SGHVS and CDR2 FQNEAQ.